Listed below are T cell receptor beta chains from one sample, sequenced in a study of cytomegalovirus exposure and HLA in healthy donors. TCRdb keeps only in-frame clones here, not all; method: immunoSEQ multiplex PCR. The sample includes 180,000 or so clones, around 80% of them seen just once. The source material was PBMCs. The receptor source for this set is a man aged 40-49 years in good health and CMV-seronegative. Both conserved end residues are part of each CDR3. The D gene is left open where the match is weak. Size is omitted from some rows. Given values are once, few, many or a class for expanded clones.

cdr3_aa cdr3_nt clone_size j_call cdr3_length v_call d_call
CASSFTQGALNNEQFF TGCGCCAGCAGCTTCACACAGGGGGCGCTGAATAATGAGCAGTTCTTC NA TRBJ2-1 16 TRBV5-1 TRBD1
CASSVSRNTGELFF TGTGCCAGTAGTGTTAGCCGGAACACCGGGGAGCTGTTTTTT NA TRBJ2-2 14 TRBV19 NA
CASSLEGLPYNEQFF TGTGCCAGCAGCTTGGAGGGACTACCCTACAATGAGCAGTTCTTC NA TRBJ2-1 15 TRBV5-5 TRBD2
CASSFWSSGREYF TGTGCCAGCAGCTTTTGGTCTAGCGGGAGAGAGTACTTC NA TRBJ2-5 13 TRBV5-6 TRBD2
CASSSPSYEQYF TGCGCCAGCAGCTCTCCCTCCTACGAGCAGTACTTC NA TRBJ2-7 12 TRBV5-1 NA
CASSLWAGGTYEQYF TGTGCCAGCAGTTTATGGGCAGGGGGCACCTACGAGCAGTACTTC NA TRBJ2-7 15 TRBV27 TRBD1
CASSVGQSYEQYF TGTGCCAGCAGCGTAGGACAGTCCTACGAGCAGTACTTC once TRBJ2-7 13 TRBV9 NA
CAIRGTSGSGNTDTQYF TGTGCCATCAGAGGGACTAGCGGGAGCGGGAACACAGATACGCAGTATTTT once TRBJ2-3 17 TRBV10-3 TRBD2
CASSLGGGQETQYF TGTGCCAGCAGCTTGGGGGGGGGTCAAGAGACCCAGTACTTC NA TRBJ2-5 14 TRBV7-8 TRBD2
CASSPWFRRGSSYNEQFF TGTGCCAGCAGCCCGTGGTTCCGCAGGGGCAGCTCCTACAATGAGCAGTTCTTC few TRBJ2-1 18 TRBV11-2 NA
CASTDRANTGELFF TGTGCCAGCACCGACAGGGCGAACACCGGGGAGCTGTTTTTT NA TRBJ2-2 14 TRBV6-5 TRBD1
CASSLTGGLSGANVLTF TGTGCCAGCAGCCTGACAGGGGGCCTCTCTGGGGCCAACGTCCTGACTTTC NA TRBJ2-6 17 TRBV7-2 TRBD1
CSVEETGGKPQHF TGCAGCGTTGAGGAGACAGGGGGGAAGCCCCAGCATTTT once TRBJ1-5 13 TRBV29-1 TRBD1
CASSLLADRVYNEQFF TGCGCCAGCAGCTTGTTAGCCGACAGGGTCTACAATGAGCAGTTCTTC NA TRBJ2-1 16 TRBV5-1 TRBD1
CASSFGGRNEKLFF TGTGCCAGCAGCTTTGGGGGGAGAAATGAAAAACTGTTTTTT once TRBJ1-4 14 TRBV7-2 NA
CASSQDVTYEQYF TGCGCCAGCAGCCAAGATGTTACCTACGAGCAGTACTTC NA TRBJ2-7 13 TRBV4-3 NA
CASMSGGARKTQYF TGTGCCAGTATGAGCGGGGGGGCCCGGAAGACCCAGTACTTC NA TRBJ2-5 14 TRBV19 TRBD2
CASSLTSGGAHEQFF TGTGCCAGCAGCCTTACTAGCGGGGGGGCCCATGAGCAGTTCTTC NA TRBJ2-1 15 TRBV11-3 TRBD2
CASSSSGGAYNYGYTF TGTGCCAGCAGTTCCTCAGGGGGCGCTTATAACTATGGCTACACCTTC NA TRBJ1-2 16 TRBV6-6 TRBD1
CASSRFRDEGSGYTF TGTGCCAGCAGCCGGTTCCGGGATGAGGGCTCAGGCTACACCTTC NA TRBJ1-2 15 TRBV4-2 NA
CASSVTSSSYNSPLHF TGTGCCAGTAGTGTTACGAGTAGCTCCTATAATTCACCCCTCCACTTT NA TRBJ1-6 16 TRBV19 NA
CASSLATEQETQYF TGTGCCAGCAGCTTGGCTACGGAGCAAGAGACCCAGTACTTC NA TRBJ2-5 14 TRBV5-4 NA
CASSFTGGDTDTQYF TGTGCCAGCAGCTTTACAGGGGGTGACACAGATACGCAGTATTTT NA TRBJ2-3 15 TRBV7-2 TRBD1
CAWSSGNTDTQYF TGTGCCTGGAGCTCGGGGAACACAGATACGCAGTATTTT once TRBJ2-3 13 TRBV30 NA
CASSYPLAGGGETQYF TGTGCCAGCAGCTACCCACTAGCGGGGGGCGGAGAGACCCAGTACTTC NA TRBJ2-5 16 TRBV7-9 TRBD2
CASTVSGASSDEQFF TGTGCCAGCACGGTGAGCGGGGCTAGTTCGGATGAGCAGTTCTTC NA TRBJ2-1 15 TRBV7-9 TRBD2
CASSSSRGQGSLYEQYF TGTGCCAGCAGTTCCAGTAGGGGGCAGGGGTCGCTCTACGAGCAGTACTTC NA TRBJ2-7 17 TRBV28 TRBD1
CASSVAGEGYNEQFF TGTGCCAGCAGCGTAGCGGGAGAGGGCTACAATGAGCAGTTCTTC NA TRBJ2-1 15 TRBV9 NA
CASSLDGTDQPQHF TGTGCCAGCAGCTTAGACGGGACAGATCAGCCCCAGCATTTT NA TRBJ1-5 14 TRBV11-2 TRBD1
CASSQLAGAPYEQYF TGCGCCAGCAGCCAACTAGCGGGGGCCCCCTACGAGCAGTACTTC once TRBJ2-7 15 TRBV4-1 TRBD2
CASSQEPGGLTDTQYF TGCGCCAGCAGCCAAGAACCGGGGGGGCTAACAGATACGCAGTATTTT NA TRBJ2-3 16 TRBV4-3 TRBD2
CASSRGGTTKGIQYF TGTGCCAGCAGCCGGGGGGGGACTACAAAAGGCATTCAGTACTTC NA TRBJ2-4 15 TRBV6-1 TRBD2
CASSFGTSGRNEQYF TGTGCCAGCAGCTTCGGGACTAGCGGGAGAAACGAGCAGTACTTC NA TRBJ2-7 15 TRBV27 TRBD2
CASSYSGRDTYEQYF TGTGCCAGCAGTTACTCTGGCCGGGACACCTACGAGCAGTACTTC NA TRBJ2-7 15 TRBV6-5 NA
CASTPFGTGKKEAFF TGTGCCAGCACCCCATTCGGGACAGGTAAAAAAGAAGCTTTCTTT NA TRBJ1-1 15 TRBV28 TRBD1
CASSVTGTSPYEQYF TGTGCCAGCAGCGTCACCGGGACTAGCCCCTACGAGCAGTACTTC few TRBJ2-7 15 TRBV9 TRBD2
CASSLEARGSFGYGYTF TGTGCCAGCAGTTTGGAGGCAAGAGGGTCGTTCGGCTATGGCTACACCTTC NA TRBJ1-2 17 TRBV28 NA
CASSPGGASGGARETQYF TGTGCCAGCAGCCCCGGGGGGGCTAGCGGGGGGGCGAGGGAGACCCAGTACTTC NA TRBJ2-5 18 TRBV11-2 TRBD2
CASSATSGSYEQYF TGTGCCAGCAGTGCCACTAGCGGTTCCTACGAGCAGTACTTC NA TRBJ2-7 14 TRBV25-1 TRBD2
CASSLLPTVTDTQYF TGCGCCAGCAGCTTGTTACCCACAGTGACAGATACGCAGTATTTT once TRBJ2-3 15 TRBV5-1 NA
CASSLLRLAAIQETQYF TGTGCCAGCAGCTTGCTCCGACTAGCTGCAATCCAAGAGACCCAGTACTTC NA TRBJ2-5 17 TRBV5-4 TRBD2